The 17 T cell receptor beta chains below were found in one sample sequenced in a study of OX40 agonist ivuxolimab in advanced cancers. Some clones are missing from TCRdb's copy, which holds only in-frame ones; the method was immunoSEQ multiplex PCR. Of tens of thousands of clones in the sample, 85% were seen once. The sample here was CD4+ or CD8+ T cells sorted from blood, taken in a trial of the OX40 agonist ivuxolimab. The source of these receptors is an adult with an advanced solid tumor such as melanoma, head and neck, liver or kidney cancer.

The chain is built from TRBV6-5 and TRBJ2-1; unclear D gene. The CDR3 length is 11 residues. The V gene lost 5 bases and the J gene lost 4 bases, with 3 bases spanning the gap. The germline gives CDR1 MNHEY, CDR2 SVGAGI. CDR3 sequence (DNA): TGTGCCAGCAGTGCGTACAATGAGCAGTTCTTC. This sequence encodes CASSAYNEQFF.

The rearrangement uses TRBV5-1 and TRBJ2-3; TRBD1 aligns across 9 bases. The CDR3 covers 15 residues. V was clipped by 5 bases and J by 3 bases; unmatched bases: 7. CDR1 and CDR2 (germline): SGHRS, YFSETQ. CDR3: CASRVGTGTTDTQYF. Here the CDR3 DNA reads TGCGCCAGCAGGGTAGGGACAGGGACGACAGATACGCAGTATTTT.

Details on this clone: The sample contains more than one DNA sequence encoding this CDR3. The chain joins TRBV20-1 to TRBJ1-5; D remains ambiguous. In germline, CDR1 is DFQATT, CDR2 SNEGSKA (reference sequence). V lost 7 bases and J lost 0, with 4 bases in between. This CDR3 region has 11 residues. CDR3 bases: TGCAGTGTGGGTAGCAATCAGCCCCAGCATTTT. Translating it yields CSVGSNQPQHF.

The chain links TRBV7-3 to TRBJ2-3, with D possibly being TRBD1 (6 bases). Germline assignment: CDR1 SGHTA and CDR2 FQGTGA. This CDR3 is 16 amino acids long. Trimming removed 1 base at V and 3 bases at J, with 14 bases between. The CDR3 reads CASSLNSRGITDTQYF. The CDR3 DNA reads TGTGCCAGCAGCTTAAACTCCAGGGGTATAACAGATACGCAGTATTTT.

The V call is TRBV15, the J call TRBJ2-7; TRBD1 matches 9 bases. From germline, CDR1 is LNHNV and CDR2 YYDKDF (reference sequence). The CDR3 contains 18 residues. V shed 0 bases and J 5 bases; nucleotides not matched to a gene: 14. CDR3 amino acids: CATSRDLRQGRTGDEQYF. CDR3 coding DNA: TGTGCCACCAGCAGAGACCTGAGGCAGGGACGGACAGGGGACGAGCAGTACTTC.

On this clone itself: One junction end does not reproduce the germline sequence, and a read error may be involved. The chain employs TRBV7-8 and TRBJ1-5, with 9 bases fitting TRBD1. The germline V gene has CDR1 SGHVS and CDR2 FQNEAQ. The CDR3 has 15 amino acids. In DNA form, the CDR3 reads TGTGCCAGCAGTTTAGGGACAGGGAAAGAGGGGCCCCAGCATTTT. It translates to CASSLGTGKEGPQHF.

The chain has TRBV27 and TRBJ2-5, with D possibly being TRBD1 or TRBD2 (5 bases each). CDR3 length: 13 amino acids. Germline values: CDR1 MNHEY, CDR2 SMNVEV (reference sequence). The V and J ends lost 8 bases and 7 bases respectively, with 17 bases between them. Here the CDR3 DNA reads TGTGCCAGCCAAGGGTACGGGGCTGGGACCCAGTACTTC. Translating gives CASQGYGAGTQYF.

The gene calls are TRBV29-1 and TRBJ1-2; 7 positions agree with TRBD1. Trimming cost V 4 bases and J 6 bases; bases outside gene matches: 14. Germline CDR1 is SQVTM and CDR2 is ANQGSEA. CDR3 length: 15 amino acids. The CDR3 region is CSVGFTGATRHGYTF. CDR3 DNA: TGCAGCGTTGGGTTTACAGGGGCCACTCGACATGGCTACACCTTC.

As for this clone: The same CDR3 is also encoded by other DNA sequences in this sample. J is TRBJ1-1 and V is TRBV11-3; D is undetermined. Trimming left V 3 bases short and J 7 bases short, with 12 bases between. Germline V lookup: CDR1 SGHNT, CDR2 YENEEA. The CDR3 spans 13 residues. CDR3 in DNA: TGTGCCAGCAGCTTGGTGGAGACAAGTGAAGCTTTCTTT. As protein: CASSLVETSEAFF.

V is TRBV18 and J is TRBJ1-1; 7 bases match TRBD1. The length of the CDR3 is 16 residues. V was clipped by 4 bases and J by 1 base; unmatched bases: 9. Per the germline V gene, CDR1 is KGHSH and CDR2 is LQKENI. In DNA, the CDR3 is TGTGCCAGCTCACGATTCGACAGGGCCCCGAACACTGAAGCTTTCTTT. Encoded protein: CASSRFDRAPNTEAFF.

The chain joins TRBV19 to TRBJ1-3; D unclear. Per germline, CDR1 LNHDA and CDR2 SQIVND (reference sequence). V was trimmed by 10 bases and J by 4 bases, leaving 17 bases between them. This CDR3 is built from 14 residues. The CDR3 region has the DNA TGTGCCACAGAAGGCAGACCGGGGGGAAACACCATATATTTT. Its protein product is CATEGRPGGNTIYF.

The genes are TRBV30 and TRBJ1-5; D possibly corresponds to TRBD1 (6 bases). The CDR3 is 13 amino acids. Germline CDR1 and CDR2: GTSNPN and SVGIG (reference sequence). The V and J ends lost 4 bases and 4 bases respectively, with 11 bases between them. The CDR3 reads CAWNLDSNQPQHF. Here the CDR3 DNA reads TGTGCCTGGAACCTGGACAGTAATCAGCCCCAGCATTTT. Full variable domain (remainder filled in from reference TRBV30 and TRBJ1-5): SQTIHQWPATLVQPVGSPLSLECTVEGTSNPNLYWYRQAAGRGLQLLFYSVGIGQISSEVPQNLSASRPQDRQFILSSKKLLLSDSGFYLCAWNLDSNQPQHFGDGTRLSIL.

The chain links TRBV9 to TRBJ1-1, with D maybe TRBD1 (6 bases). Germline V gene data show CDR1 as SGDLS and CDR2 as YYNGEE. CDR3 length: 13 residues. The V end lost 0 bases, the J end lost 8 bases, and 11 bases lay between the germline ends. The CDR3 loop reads CASSVGTVSEAFF. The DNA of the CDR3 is TGTGCCAGCAGCGTAGGGACAGTTTCCGAAGCTTTCTTT.

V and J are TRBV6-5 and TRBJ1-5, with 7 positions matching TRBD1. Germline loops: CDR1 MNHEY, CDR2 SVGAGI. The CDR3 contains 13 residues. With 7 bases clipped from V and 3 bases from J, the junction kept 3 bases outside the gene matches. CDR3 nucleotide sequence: TGTGCCAGCACCGGACAGGCCAATCAGCCCCAGCATTTT. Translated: CASTGQANQPQHF.

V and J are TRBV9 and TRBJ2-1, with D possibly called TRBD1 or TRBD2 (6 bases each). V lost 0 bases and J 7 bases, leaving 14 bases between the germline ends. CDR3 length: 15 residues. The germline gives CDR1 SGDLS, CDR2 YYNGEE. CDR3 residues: CASSVDRGRNNEQFF. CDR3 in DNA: TGTGCCAGCAGCGTAGACCGGGGGCGAAATAATGAGCAGTTCTTC.

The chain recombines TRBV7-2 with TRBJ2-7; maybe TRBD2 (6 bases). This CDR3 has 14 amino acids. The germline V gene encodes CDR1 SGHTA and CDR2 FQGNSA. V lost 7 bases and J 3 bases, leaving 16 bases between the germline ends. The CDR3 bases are TGTGCCAGCACCTATAGGCGGGGACTCTACGAGCAGTACTTC. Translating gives CASTYRRGLYEQYF.

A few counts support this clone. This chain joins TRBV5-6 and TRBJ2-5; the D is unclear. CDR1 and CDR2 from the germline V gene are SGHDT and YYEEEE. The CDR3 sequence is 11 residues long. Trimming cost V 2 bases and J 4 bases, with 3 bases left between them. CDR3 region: CASSLVETQYF. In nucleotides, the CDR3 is TGTGCCAGCAGCTTAGTAGAGACCCAGTACTTC.